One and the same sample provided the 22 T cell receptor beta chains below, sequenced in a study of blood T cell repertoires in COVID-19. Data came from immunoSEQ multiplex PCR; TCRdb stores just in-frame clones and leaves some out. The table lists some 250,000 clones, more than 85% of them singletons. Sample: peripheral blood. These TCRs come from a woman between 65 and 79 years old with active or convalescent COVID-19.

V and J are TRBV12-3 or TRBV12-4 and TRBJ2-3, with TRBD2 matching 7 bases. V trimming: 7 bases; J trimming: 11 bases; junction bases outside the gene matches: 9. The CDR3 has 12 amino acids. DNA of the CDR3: TGTGCCAGCACCCTGACTTCGGGGGGGCAGTATTTT. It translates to CASTLTSGGQYF.

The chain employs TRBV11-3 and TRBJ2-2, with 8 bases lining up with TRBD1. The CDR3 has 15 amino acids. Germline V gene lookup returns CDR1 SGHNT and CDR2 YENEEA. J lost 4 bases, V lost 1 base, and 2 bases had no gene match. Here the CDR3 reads CASSLGTGSTGELFF. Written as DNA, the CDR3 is TGTGCCAGCAGCTTAGGGACAGGGTCCACCGGGGAGCTGTTTTTT.

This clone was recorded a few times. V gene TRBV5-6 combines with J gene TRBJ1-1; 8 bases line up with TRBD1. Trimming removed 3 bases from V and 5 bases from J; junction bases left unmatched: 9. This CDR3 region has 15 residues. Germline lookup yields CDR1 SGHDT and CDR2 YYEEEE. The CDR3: CASSYRTGTGTEAFF. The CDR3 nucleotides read TGTGCCAGCAGCTACCGGACAGGGACGGGGACTGAAGCTTTCTTT.

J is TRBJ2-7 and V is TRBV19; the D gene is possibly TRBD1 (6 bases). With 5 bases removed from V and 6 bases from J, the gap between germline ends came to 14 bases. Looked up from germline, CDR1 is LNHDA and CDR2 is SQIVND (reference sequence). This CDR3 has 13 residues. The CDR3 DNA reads TGTGCCAGTAGTCCCGGGACACCCTTCGAGCAGTACTTC. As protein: CASSPGTPFEQYF.

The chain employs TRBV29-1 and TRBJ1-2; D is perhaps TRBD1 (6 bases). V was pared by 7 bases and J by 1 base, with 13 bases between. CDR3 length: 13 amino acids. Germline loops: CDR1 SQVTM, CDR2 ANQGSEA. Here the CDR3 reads CSALTGVNYGYTF. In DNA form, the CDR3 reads TGCAGCGCATTGACAGGAGTTAACTATGGCTACACCTTC.

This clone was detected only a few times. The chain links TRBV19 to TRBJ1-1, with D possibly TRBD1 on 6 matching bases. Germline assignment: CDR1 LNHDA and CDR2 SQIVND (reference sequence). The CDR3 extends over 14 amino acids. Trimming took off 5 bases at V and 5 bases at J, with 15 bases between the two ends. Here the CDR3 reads CASSPRTVGTEAFF. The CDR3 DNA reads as TGTGCCAGTAGTCCCCGGACAGTCGGGACTGAAGCTTTCTTT.

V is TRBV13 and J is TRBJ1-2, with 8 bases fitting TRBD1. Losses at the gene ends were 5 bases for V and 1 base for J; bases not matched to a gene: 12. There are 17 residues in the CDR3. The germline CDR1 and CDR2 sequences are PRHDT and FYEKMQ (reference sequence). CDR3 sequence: CASSTQQGGVINYGYTF. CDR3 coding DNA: TGTGCCAGCAGCACCCAACAGGGGGGGGTTATTAACTATGGCTACACCTTC.

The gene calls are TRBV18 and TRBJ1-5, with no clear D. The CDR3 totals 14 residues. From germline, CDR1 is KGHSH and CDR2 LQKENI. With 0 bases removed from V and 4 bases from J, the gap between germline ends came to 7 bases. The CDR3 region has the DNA TGTGCCAGCTCACCACCCCTGGCAAATCAGCCCCAGCATTTT. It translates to CASSPPLANQPQHF.

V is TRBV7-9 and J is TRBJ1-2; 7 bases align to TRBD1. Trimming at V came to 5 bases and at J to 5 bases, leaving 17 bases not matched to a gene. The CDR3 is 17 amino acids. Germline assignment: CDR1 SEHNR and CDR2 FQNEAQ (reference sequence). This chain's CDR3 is CASSLTGSAAVTYGYTF. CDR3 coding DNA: TGTGCCAGCAGCCTGACAGGGTCCGCCGCGGTTACTTATGGCTACACCTTC. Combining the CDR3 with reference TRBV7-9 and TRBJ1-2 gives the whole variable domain DTGVSQNPRHKITKRGQNVTFRCDPISEHNRLYWYRQTLGQGPEFLTYFQNEAQLEKSRLLSDRFSAERPKGSFSTLEIQRTEQGDSAMYLCASSLTGSAAVTYGYTFGSGTRLTVV.

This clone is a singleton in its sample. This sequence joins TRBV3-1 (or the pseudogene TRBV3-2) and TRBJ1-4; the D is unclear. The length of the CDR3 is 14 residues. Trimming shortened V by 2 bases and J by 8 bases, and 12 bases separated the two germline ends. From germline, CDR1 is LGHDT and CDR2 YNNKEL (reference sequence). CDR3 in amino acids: CASSQSRGVEKLFF. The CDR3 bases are TGTGCCAGCAGCCAATCAAGAGGCGTGGAAAAACTGTTTTTT.

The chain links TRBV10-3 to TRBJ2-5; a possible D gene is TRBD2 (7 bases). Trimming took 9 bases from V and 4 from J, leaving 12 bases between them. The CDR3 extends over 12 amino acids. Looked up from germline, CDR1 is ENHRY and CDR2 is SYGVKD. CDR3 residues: CAIGGARETQYF. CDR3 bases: TGTGCCATTGGGGGGGCGCGAGAGACCCAGTACTTC.

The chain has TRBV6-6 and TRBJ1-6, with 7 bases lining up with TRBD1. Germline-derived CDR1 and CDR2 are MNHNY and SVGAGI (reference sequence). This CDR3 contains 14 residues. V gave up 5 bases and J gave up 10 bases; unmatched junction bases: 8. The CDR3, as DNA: TGTGCCAGCAGTAGTCGACAGGGTCGATCACCCCTCCACTTT. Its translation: CASSSRQGRSPLHF.

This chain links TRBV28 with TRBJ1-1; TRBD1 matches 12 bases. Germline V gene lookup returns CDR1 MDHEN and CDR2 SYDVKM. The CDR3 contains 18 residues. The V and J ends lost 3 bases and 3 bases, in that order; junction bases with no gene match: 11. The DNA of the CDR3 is TGTGCCAGCAGTTTGTATACCGGGACAGGGGGCCGGCACACTGAAGCTTTCTTT. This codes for CASSLYTGTGGRHTEAFF.

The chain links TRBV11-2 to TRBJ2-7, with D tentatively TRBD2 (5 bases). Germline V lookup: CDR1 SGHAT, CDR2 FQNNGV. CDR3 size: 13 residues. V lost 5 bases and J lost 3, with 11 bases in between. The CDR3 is CASSRFGGYEQYF. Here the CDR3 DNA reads TGTGCCAGCAGCCGGTTTGGAGGCTACGAGCAGTACTTC.

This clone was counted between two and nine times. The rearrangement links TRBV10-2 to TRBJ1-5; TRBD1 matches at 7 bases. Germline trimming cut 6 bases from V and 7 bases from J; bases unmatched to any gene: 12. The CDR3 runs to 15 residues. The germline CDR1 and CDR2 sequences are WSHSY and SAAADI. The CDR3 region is CASRTGKGFGQPQHF. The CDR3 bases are TGCGCCAGCAGGACAGGGAAAGGGTTCGGACAGCCCCAGCATTTT.

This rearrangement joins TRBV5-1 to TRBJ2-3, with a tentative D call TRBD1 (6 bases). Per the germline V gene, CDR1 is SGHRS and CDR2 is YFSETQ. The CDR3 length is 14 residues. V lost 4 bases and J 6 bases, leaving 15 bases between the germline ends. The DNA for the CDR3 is TGCGCCAGCAGCGGCGGACAGTTCGGCGATACGCAGTATTTT. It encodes CASSGGQFGDTQYF.

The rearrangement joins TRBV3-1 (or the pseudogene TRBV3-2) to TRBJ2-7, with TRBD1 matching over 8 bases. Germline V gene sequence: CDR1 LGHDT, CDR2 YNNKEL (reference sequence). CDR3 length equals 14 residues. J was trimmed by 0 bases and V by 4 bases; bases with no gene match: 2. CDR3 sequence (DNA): TGTGCCAGCAGCCGACAGGGGAGCTCCTACGAGCAGTACTTC. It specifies CASSRQGSSYEQYF.

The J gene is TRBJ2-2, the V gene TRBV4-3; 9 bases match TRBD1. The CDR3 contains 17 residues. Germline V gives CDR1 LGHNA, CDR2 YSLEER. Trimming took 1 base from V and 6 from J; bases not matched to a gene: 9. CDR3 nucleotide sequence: TGCGCCAGCAGCCAAGCTCAGGGGGGGACAGGGCCCGGGGAGCTGTTTTTT. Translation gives CASSQAQGGTGPGELFF.

The CDR3 here is CASSGRQGRSFSGANVLTF. The CDR3, as DNA: TGCGCCAGCAGTGGTCGACAGGGACGATCCTTCTCTGGGGCCAACGTCCTGACTTTC. This rearrangement joins TRBV10-2 to TRBJ2-6; TRBD1 matches 7 bases. The germline V gene has CDR1 WSHSY and CDR2 SAAADI. The trim removed 4 bases at V and 0 bases at J, leaving 12 bases unmatched. The CDR3 covers 19 residues.

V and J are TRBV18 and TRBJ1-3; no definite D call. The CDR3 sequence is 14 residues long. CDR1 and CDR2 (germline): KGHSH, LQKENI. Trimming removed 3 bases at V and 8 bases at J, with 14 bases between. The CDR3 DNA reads TGTGCCAGCTCACCCCGGGAAGCCCGGGACACCATATATTTT. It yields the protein CASSPREARDTIYF. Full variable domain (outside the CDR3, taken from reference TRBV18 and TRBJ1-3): NAGVMQNPRHLVRRRGQEARLRCSPMKGHSHVYWYRQLPEEGLKFMVYLQKENIIDESGMPKERFSAEFPKEGPSILRIQQVVRGDSAAYFCASSPREARDTIYFGEGSWLTVV.

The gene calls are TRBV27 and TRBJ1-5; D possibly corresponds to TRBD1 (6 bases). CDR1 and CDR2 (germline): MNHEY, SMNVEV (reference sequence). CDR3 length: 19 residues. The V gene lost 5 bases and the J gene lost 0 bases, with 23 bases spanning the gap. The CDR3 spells CASSRTTGTTLNSNQPQHF. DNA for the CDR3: TGTGCCAGCAGTCGCACTACCGGGACAACTCTAAATAGCAATCAGCCCCAGCATTTT.

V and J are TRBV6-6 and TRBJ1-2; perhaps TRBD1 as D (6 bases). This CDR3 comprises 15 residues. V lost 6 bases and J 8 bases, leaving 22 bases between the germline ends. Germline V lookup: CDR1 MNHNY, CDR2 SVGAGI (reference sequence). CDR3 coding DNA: TGTGCCAGCAGACACTCAACCAGGGGTGGAGAGGGCTACACCTTC. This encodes CASRHSTRGGEGYTF.